The 32 T cell receptor beta chains below were found in one sample sequenced in a study of siplizumab effects on memory and regulatory T cells. The protocol was immunoSEQ multiplex PCR, while the TCRdb copy is restricted to in-frame clones and leaves out a portion. Of around 97,000 clones in the sample, about 94% were seen once. Sequenced material: non-Treg CD4+ T cells sorted from blood. The origin of the receptors is a human donor in good health.

This clone was observed a single time. Other DNA sequences within the sample encode an identical CDR3. The rearrangement joins TRBV5-1 to TRBJ2-1; D is ambiguous. Trimming stripped 0 bases from V and 0 bases from J, with 4 bases between. The CDR3 consists of 14 residues. Germline-derived CDR1 and CDR2 are SGHRS and YFSETQ. The CDR3 spells CASSLGSSYNEQFF. CDR3 DNA sequence: TGCGCCAGCAGCTTGGGGAGCTCCTACAATGAGCAGTTCTTC.

V is TRBV10-1 and J is TRBJ2-1, with TRBD1 matching over 9 bases. V dropped 6 bases and J dropped 15; count of bases not matched to a gene: 12. The CDR3 spans 13 residues. Germline CDR1 WNHNN, CDR2 SYGVQD (reference sequence). The CDR3 protein is CASSPQLGQGPFF. CDR3 coding DNA: TGCGCCAGCAGCCCTCAACTCGGACAGGGGCCGTTCTTC.

This clone was observed a handful of times. This rearrangement joins TRBV7-3 to TRBJ2-5; D is perhaps TRBD2 (6 bases). This CDR3 has 15 amino acids. V was pared by 5 bases and J by 4 bases, with 17 bases between. Germline CDR1 is SGHTA and CDR2 is FQGTGA. CDR3 in DNA: TGTGCCAGCAGCCCGTCCGGGAGTTTCGGAGAGACCCAGTACTTC. Translating gives CASSPSGSFGETQYF.

The chain is built from TRBV18 and TRBJ2-1; TRBD2 aligns across 11 bases. Looked up from germline, CDR1 is KGHSH and CDR2 is LQKENI. The CDR3 length is 15 residues. The junction had 5 bases not matched to a gene; V was cut back by 2 bases and J by 8 bases. The CDR3 is CASSPTSGRSYEQFF. DNA for the CDR3: TGTGCCAGCTCACCAACTAGCGGGAGATCCTATGAGCAGTTCTTC.

This clone was counted once. The chain employs TRBV25-1 and TRBJ1-6; D is uncertain. V gave up 3 bases and J gave up 9 bases, with 15 bases separating them. This CDR3 spans 15 amino acids. CDR1 is MGHDK and CDR2 is SYGVNS in the germline V gene. The CDR3 DNA reads as TGTGCCAGCAGTGAGGTCGGTGTATACGGTTCACCCCTCCACTTT. Translation gives CASSEVGVYGSPLHF.

V and J are TRBV6-1 and TRBJ2-5; the match to TRBD1 covers 7 bases. The length of the CDR3 is 15 residues. CDR1 is MNHNS and CDR2 is SASEGT in the germline V gene. V was pared by 6 bases and J by 1 base, with 8 bases of the junction left unmatched. The CDR3 nucleotides read TGTGCCAGCAGGTTACAGGGGAAGGTCCAAGAGACCCAGTACTTC. It specifies CASRLQGKVQETQYF.

The J gene is TRBJ2-7, the V gene TRBV27; D gene ambiguous. The CDR3 totals 15 residues. V dropped 2 bases and J dropped 7 bases, with 18 bases sitting between them. Per germline, CDR1 MNHEY and CDR2 SMNVEV (reference sequence). The CDR3 reads CASSLKGNLIGEQYF. CDR3 nucleotide sequence: TGTGCCAGCAGTTTAAAGGGAAATCTCATCGGAGAGCAGTACTTC.

V gene TRBV19 combines with J gene TRBJ1-2; D is undetermined. CDR3 length equals 14 residues. Trimming took off 3 bases at V and 2 bases at J, with 10 bases between the two ends. CDR1 and CDR2 from the germline V gene are LNHDA and SQIVND (reference sequence). CDR3: CASSMTAQNYGYTF. The CDR3 nucleotides are TGTGCCAGTAGTATGACCGCACAAAACTATGGCTACACCTTC.

This chain joins TRBV28 and TRBJ2-5; 7 positions match TRBD2. V gave up 5 bases and J gave up 0 bases; unmatched junction bases: 6. Looked up from germline, CDR1 is MDHEN and CDR2 is SYDVKM. The length of the CDR3 is 15 residues. CDR3 coding DNA: TGTGCCAGCAGTCGAGCCGGGACTAACCAAGAGACCCAGTACTTC. This codes for CASSRAGTNQETQYF. Together with reference TRBV28 and TRBJ2-5, the CDR3 gives the full variable domain: DVKVTQSSRYLVKRTGEKVFLECVQDMDHENMFWYRQDPGLGLRLIYFSYDVKMKEKGDIPEGYSVSREKKERFSLILESASTNQTSMYLCASSRAGTNQETQYFGPGTRLLVL.

On this clone: This CDR3 is also generated by other DNA sequences in the sample. This chain connects TRBV18 to TRBJ2-7; D may be TRBD1 (5 bases). The germline CDR1 and CDR2 sequences are KGHSH and LQKENI. V was trimmed by 0 bases and J by 0 bases, leaving 9 bases between them. The CDR3 consists of 15 residues. CDR3 sequence: CASSPPDRGSYEQYF. For the CDR3, the DNA is TGTGCCAGCTCACCACCCGACAGAGGCTCCTACGAGCAGTACTTC.

This clone was detected a few times. The chain joins TRBV5-1 to TRBJ2-3; 8 bases are shared with TRBD2. With V trimmed by 3 bases and J by 0 bases, 6 bases remained unmatched. The length of the CDR3 is 16 residues. Germline V gene lookup returns CDR1 SGHRS and CDR2 YFSETQ. In DNA, the CDR3 is TGCGCCAGCAGCTCCCTCGGGGGGGGTAGCACAGATACGCAGTATTTT. Amino acid sequence: CASSSLGGGSTDTQYF.

This rearrangement joins TRBV27 to TRBJ1-1; TRBD1 is a possible D gene (5 bases). There are 13 residues in the CDR3. The V gene lost 7 bases and the J gene lost 7 bases, with 16 bases spanning the gap. CDR1 MNHEY and CDR2 SMNVEV come from the germline V gene (reference sequence). CDR3 protein: CASIGRGGVEAFF. DNA of the CDR3: TGTGCCAGCATCGGTCGGGGCGGGGTTGAAGCTTTCTTT.

The chain combines TRBV5-1 with TRBJ2-5; possibly TRBD1 or TRBD2 for D (5 bases each). Trimming took 4 bases from V and 4 from J, leaving 20 bases between them. Looked up from germline, CDR1 is SGHRS and CDR2 is YFSETQ. The CDR3 runs 16 residues. CDR3 sequence reads: CASSQPGQGVIETQYF. The CDR3 nucleotides are TGCGCCAGCAGCCAGCCGGGCCAGGGAGTCATAGAGACCCAGTACTTC.

This rearrangement joins TRBV7-2 to TRBJ1-2, with 9 positions matching TRBD1. Germline CDR1 reads SGHTA; CDR2 reads FQGNSA. CDR3 length: 16 amino acids. V was clipped by 5 bases and J by 5 bases; unmatched bases: 12. CDR3 residues: CASSPRLGTGTYGYTF. CDR3 coding DNA: TGTGCCAGCAGCCCACGTTTGGGGACAGGGACGTATGGCTACACCTTC.

This clone came up once. The chain links TRBV7-8 to TRBJ1-1, with D maybe TRBD1 (5 bases). CDR1 is SGHVS, CDR2 FQNEAQ, per germline. The CDR3 totals 14 residues. Trimming shortened V by 2 bases and J by 5 bases, and 12 bases separated the two germline ends. The CDR3, as DNA: TGTGCCAGCAGCTTACGCGGGGGAAGTACTGAAGCTTTCTTT. This translates into CASSLRGGSTEAFF.

The CDR3: CASSYGGTAQETQYF. The CDR3 DNA is TGTGCCAGCAGTTACGGAGGGACAGCTCAAGAGACCCAGTACTTC. The chain is built from TRBV6-6 and TRBJ2-5; a weak D match, TRBD1 (7 bases). This CDR3 spans 15 amino acids. The V and J ends lost 2 bases and 2 bases respectively, with 12 bases between them. Looked up from germline, CDR1 is MNHNY and CDR2 is SVGAGI (reference sequence).

V gene TRBV7-2 combines with J gene TRBJ2-7; no firm D call. The CDR3 is 11 residues long. Germline lookup yields CDR1 SGHTA and CDR2 FQGNSA. V was shortened by 1 base and J by 7 bases, with 5 bases between the two germline ends. CDR3 loop: CASSLVLEQYF. The DNA of the CDR3 is TGTGCCAGCAGCTTAGTGCTGGAGCAGTACTTC. Looking up the rest from reference TRBV7-2 and TRBJ2-7 gives the full variable domain: GAGVSQSPSNKVTEKGKDVELRCDPISGHTALYWYRQSLGQGLEFLIYFQGNSAPDKSGLPSDRFSAERTGGSVSTLTIQRTQQEDSAVYLCASSLVLEQYFGPGTRLTVT.

This rearrangement joins TRBV27 to TRBJ2-1; tentative D call: TRBD1 (6 bases). Trimming took off 8 bases at V and 0 bases at J, with 17 bases between the two ends. The germline gives CDR1 MNHEY, CDR2 SMNVEV (reference sequence). There are 16 residues in the CDR3. DNA for the CDR3: TGTGCCAGCCGGCGGGTTACAGGGAGCTCCTACAATGAGCAGTTCTTC. This codes for CASRRVTGSSYNEQFF.

Regarding this clone: Sequence at one end of the junction differs from germline and may be a read error. This chain joins TRBV28 and TRBJ2-5, with 16 bases fitting TRBD2. The CDR3 length is 15 residues. The V gene's germline CDR1 is MDHEN and CDR2 SYDVKM. The CDR3 nucleotides read TGTGCCAGCAGTCCCCGCGGGACTAGCGGGAGGGAGACCGACTTC. This codes for CASSPRGTSGRETDF.

This chain uses TRBV19 with TRBJ1-4, with 8 nucleotides matching TRBD1. CDR1 and CDR2 from the germline V gene are LNHDA and SQIVND (reference sequence). V shed 5 bases, J shed 8 bases, and the junction held 10 bases outside the gene matches. The CDR3 runs 15 residues. The CDR3 DNA sequence: TGTGCCAGTAGTGCTCAGGGGGCGGGCTGGGAAAAACTGTTTTTT. Protein product: CASSAQGAGWEKLFF. The whole variable domain, filled in from reference TRBV19 and TRBJ1-4, reads DGGITQSPKYLFRKEGQNVTLSCEQNLNHDAMYWYRQDPGQGLRLIYYSQIVNDFQKGDIAEGYSVSREKKESFPLTVTSAQKNPTAFYLCASSAQGAGWEKLFFGSGTQLSVL.

This chain uses TRBV4-2 with TRBJ2-7; the D is unclear. The CDR3 consists of 14 residues. Trimming left V 2 bases short and J 2 bases short, with 10 bases between. The germline V gene encodes CDR1 LGHNA and CDR2 YNFKEQ. In nucleotides, the CDR3 is TGTGCCAGCAGCCAAAGACACCTAACCTACGAGCAGTACTTC. Translated, it gives CASSQRHLTYEQYF.

The V and J genes are TRBV7-9 and TRBJ2-3, with a possible D match to TRBD2 (6 bases). The CDR3 contains 14 residues. Germline CDR1 SEHNR, CDR2 FQNEAQ (reference sequence). Deletions cut 5 bases from V and 6 bases from J, with 15 bases between. The CDR3, as DNA: TGTGCCAGCAGCGCATGGACTAAATCTGATACGCAGTATTTT. Translated, it gives CASSAWTKSDTQYF.

The chain links TRBV5-1 to TRBJ1-2; 10 bases are a match to TRBD1. CDR3 length equals 15 residues. The germline CDR1 and CDR2 sequences are SGHRS and YFSETQ. V lost 4 bases to trimming and J lost 1 base; unmatched junction nucleotides: 4. The CDR3 DNA reads TGCGCCAGCAGCGCACGGACAGGGGGTAACTATGGCTACACCTTC. As protein: CASSARTGGNYGYTF.

This clone was found a few times. The chain uses TRBV28 and TRBJ1-1; a weak D match, TRBD1 (5 bases). This CDR3 region has 15 residues. Trimming took off 9 bases at V and 1 base at J, with 18 bases between the two ends. The germline V gene encodes CDR1 MDHEN and CDR2 SYDVKM. Written as DNA, the CDR3 is TGTGCCAGTTTTTCCGGGGGACCCTGGAACACTGAAGCTTTCTTT. Translated: CASFSGGPWNTEAFF.

The chain employs TRBV4-1 and TRBJ2-7, with D unresolved. In germline, CDR1 is MGHRA, CDR2 YSYEKL. V was trimmed by 1 base and J by 1 base, leaving 8 bases between them. The CDR3 has 14 residues. The CDR3 DNA sequence: TGCGCCAGCAGCCAAGGTTTGGATTCCTACGAGCAGTACTTC. Translating gives CASSQGLDSYEQYF.

The count of this clone is one. The rearrangement uses TRBV19 and TRBJ2-1; TRBD2 aligns across 11 bases. The CDR3 has 16 residues. V lost 8 bases and J lost 6; bases outside the gene matches: 12. The germline V gene encodes CDR1 LNHDA and CDR2 SQIVND (reference sequence). The DNA for the CDR3 is TGTGCCAGTGCGACTAGCGGGATTACTTTTGGCAATGAGCAGTTCTTC. As protein: CASATSGITFGNEQFF.

The chain recombines TRBV28 with TRBJ1-2; the D is unclear. CDR3 length: 15 residues. V shed 11 bases and J shed 0 bases, with 19 bases lying between them. Germline lookup yields CDR1 MDHEN and CDR2 SYDVKM. In DNA, the CDR3 is TGTGCCGCCACCCCACGTCCTGTCGCTAACTATGGCTACACCTTC. Its protein product is CAATPRPVANYGYTF.

The J gene is TRBJ2-7, the V gene TRBV6-5, with D possibly matching TRBD2 (6 bases). V was shortened by 2 bases and J by 6 bases, with 8 bases between the two germline ends. This CDR3 has 12 residues. Germline CDR1 is MNHEY and CDR2 is SVGAGI. DNA of the CDR3: TGTGCCAGCAGTTACCTGGGGGGCGAGCAGTACTTC. It specifies CASSYLGGEQYF.

CDR3 protein: CASRGANVLTF. In nucleotides, the CDR3 is TGTGCCAGCCGGGGAGCCAACGTCCTGACTTTC. V is TRBV28 and J is TRBJ2-6; a weak D match, TRBD2 (5 bases). The CDR3 is made up of 11 amino acids. Germline CDR1 and CDR2: MDHEN and SYDVKM. The V end lost 8 bases, the J end lost 7 bases, and 6 bases lay between the germline ends.

CDR3 nucleotides: TGTGCCACCAGCAAAGAAAAGCGGACCCAGTACTTC. Translating it yields CATSKEKRTQYF. The chain employs TRBV15 and TRBJ2-5; unclear D gene. The V and J ends lost 4 bases and 7 bases respectively, with 10 bases between them. The germline V gene encodes CDR1 LNHNV and CDR2 YYDKDF (reference sequence). CDR3 length: 12 residues. Variable domain in full (rest from reference TRBV15 and TRBJ2-5): DAMVIQNPRYQVTQFGKPVTLSCSQTLNHNVMYWYQQKSSQAPKLLFHYYDKDFNNEADTPDNFQSRRPNTSFCFLDIRSPGLGDTAMYLCATSKEKRTQYFGPGTRLLVL.

The chain is built from TRBV28 and TRBJ1-2, with no clear D. Per the germline V gene, CDR1 is MDHEN and CDR2 is SYDVKM. This CDR3 comprises 15 residues. V was pared by 4 bases and J by 7 bases, with 19 bases between. The CDR3 here is CASSSRPSPYRGYTF. In nucleotides, the CDR3 is TGTGCCAGCAGTTCAAGACCGTCACCGTATCGTGGCTACACCTTC.

The J gene is TRBJ2-1, the V gene TRBV6-1, with 8 bases aligning to TRBD2. This CDR3 contains 14 residues. The V segment lost 6 bases and the J segment 6 bases; nucleotides outside the gene matches: 7. Germline CDR1 reads MNHNS; CDR2 reads SASEGT. The CDR3 sequence is CASRVREGLNEQFF. The CDR3 DNA is TGTGCCAGCAGAGTACGGGAGGGCCTCAATGAGCAGTTCTTC.